The 23 T cell receptor beta chains reported below all come from one sample, sequenced in a study of early T cells in non-severe SARS-CoV-2 infection. TCRdb reprocessed the 5' RACE reads with MiXCR, giving one entry per CDR3 protein. The sample includes under 70,000 distinct CDR3 sequences, roughly 5.3% of them seen just once. Sequenced input: whole blood. Receptors were obtained from an adult who was a healthcare worker with PCR-confirmed SARS-CoV-2 infection or an uninfected control (not recorded which).

This clonotype appeared a few times. The V and J genes are TRBV20-1 and TRBJ1-5; D is unclear. Trimming cost V 3 bases and J 7 bases, with 10 bases left between them. The CDR3 contains 12 residues. The germline gives CDR1 DFQATT, CDR2 SNEGSKA (reference sequence). The CDR3 loop reads CSASFGNQPQHF. CDR3 nucleotides: TGCAGTGCTAGTTTTGGGAACCAGCCCCAGCATTTT.

In its sample, this clonotype was seen many times. For the CDR3, the DNA is TGCGCCAGCAGCTTGGTGGAAGGGTCCTATGGCTACACCTTC. This codes for CASSLVEGSYGYTF. V is TRBV5-1 and J is TRBJ1-2; D unclear. Trimming took 0 bases from V and 4 from J, leaving 10 bases between them. CDR3 length equals 14 residues. Germline CDR1 reads SGHRS; CDR2 reads YFSETQ.

There are a few counts of this clonotype. This chain connects TRBV5-4 to TRBJ2-7; the match to TRBD2 covers 8 bases. CDR3 size: 14 residues. From germline, CDR1 is SGHNT and CDR2 YYREEE (reference sequence). Trimming removed 3 bases from V and 2 bases from J; junction bases left unmatched: 4. CDR3 nucleotides: TGTGCCAGCAGCTCGGGACTAGGGCCCTACGAGCAGTACTTC. Protein product: CASSSGLGPYEQYF.

Ten or more counts support this clonotype. The chain links TRBV6-4 to TRBJ2-3; weak D call: TRBD1 (6 bases). From germline, CDR1 is MRHNA and CDR2 SNTAGT. V was pared by 3 bases and J by 1 base, with 8 bases between. The CDR3 is 14 residues long. CDR3 in DNA: TGTGCCAGCAGTGAGAAGGGGGGCACAGATACGCAGTATTTT. Its protein is CASSEKGGTDTQYF.

This clonotype has ten or more counts. V gene TRBV6-1 combines with J gene TRBJ1-1; no firm D call. CDR3 size: 12 residues. Germline loops: CDR1 MNHNS, CDR2 SASEGT. The germline V and J ends were trimmed by 6 bases and 10 bases, with 15 bases remaining between them. CDR3 sequence (DNA): TGTGCCAGCAGCCACGAGGCGCGGAGAGCTTTCTTT. This codes for CASSHEARRAFF.

This clonotype was observed a handful of times. The genes are TRBV29-1 and TRBJ2-1; D remains ambiguous. Trimming removed 2 bases at V and 8 bases at J, with 10 bases between. The CDR3 extends over 12 amino acids. Germline V gene sequence: CDR1 SQVTM, CDR2 ANQGSEA. This chain's CDR3 is CSVEPGLDEQFF. DNA of the CDR3: TGCAGCGTTGAACCCGGGCTGGATGAGCAGTTCTTC.

The chain links TRBV5-1 to TRBJ2-7, with TRBD2 as a possible D gene (5 bases). The CDR3 is 15 amino acids. V lost 1 base and J lost 6, with 17 bases in between. Germline V gene lookup returns CDR1 SGHRS and CDR2 YFSETQ. DNA for the CDR3: TGCGCCAGCAGCTTGTATAGCCTGGGGAGCCGCGAGCAGTACTTC. Translation: CASSLYSLGSREQYF. The variable domain in full, with the rest retrieved from reference TRBV5-1 and TRBJ2-7, is KAGVTQTPRYLIKTRGQQVTLSCSPISGHRSVSWYQQTPGQGLQFLFEYFSETQRNKGNFPGRFSGRQFSNSRSEMNVSTLELGDSALYLCASSLYSLGSREQYFGPGTRLTVT.

The V and J genes are TRBV7-9 and TRBJ2-5, with a weak D call TRBD2 (6 bases). Trimming pared 5 bases from V and 4 bases from J, leaving 20 bases between. The CDR3 spans 16 residues. Germline CDR1 and CDR2: SEHNR and FQNEAQ (reference sequence). The CDR3 nucleotides are TGTGCCAGCAGCGAACCCCCCATCGGGGGAAGAGAGACCCAGTACTTC. Its protein product is CASSEPPIGGRETQYF. Full variable domain (remainder filled in from reference TRBV7-9 and TRBJ2-5): DTGVSQNPRHKITKRGQNVTFRCDPISEHNRLYWYRQTLGQGPEFLTYFQNEAQLEKSRLLSDRFSAERPKGSFSTLEIQRTEQGDSAMYLCASSEPPIGGRETQYFGPGTRLLVL.

Ten or more counts support this clonotype. The rearrangement uses TRBV7-9 and TRBJ2-3; 8 bases are shared with TRBD1. J lost 0 bases, V lost 4 bases, and 6 bases had no gene match. The CDR3 is 16 amino acids. The V gene's germline CDR1 is SEHNR and CDR2 FQNEAQ (reference sequence). This chain's CDR3 is CASSYLDRESTDTQYF. The CDR3 DNA reads as TGTGCCAGCAGCTACTTGGACAGGGAAAGCACAGATACGCAGTATTTT.

The table lists this clonotype with a few counts. The rearrangement links TRBV10-3 to TRBJ1-5; possible D gene TRBD1, 5 bases. Germline V CDR1 and CDR2: ENHRY, SYGVKD. CDR3 length: 13 residues. Trimming took 8 bases from V and 4 from J, leaving 12 bases between them. CDR3 bases: TGTGCCATCTCCCCCGCAGGGAATCAGCCCCAGCATTTT. It encodes CAISPAGNQPQHF.

This clonotype was seen at least ten times. This sequence joins TRBV12-3 or TRBV12-4 and TRBJ2-3; 7 bases align to TRBD1. This CDR3 has 15 residues. Trimming cost V 5 bases and J 5 bases; bases outside gene matches: 10. CDR3 nucleotide sequence: TGTGCCAGCAGTCCGGGACAGTACGGTGGAGATACGCAGTATTTT. This translates into CASSPGQYGGDTQYF.

This clonotype was counted a few times. DNA of the CDR3: TGTGCCATCAGCGGTGCGAAGGATGCCGAGCAGTACTTC. As protein: CAISGAKDAEQYF. The chain uses TRBV10-3 and TRBJ2-7; no clear D. The CDR3 consists of 13 residues. The V gene's germline CDR1 is ENHRY and CDR2 SYGVKD. V lost 6 bases and J 6 bases, leaving 15 bases between the germline ends.

J is TRBJ2-7 and V is TRBV18; 7 positions agree with TRBD1. The V and J ends lost 2 bases and 4 bases, in that order; junction bases with no gene match: 5. Germline lookup yields CDR1 KGHSH and CDR2 LQKENI. The CDR3 sequence is 14 residues long. CDR3 nucleotide sequence: TGTGCCAGCTCACCAACAGGGGACCTTTACGAGCAGTACTTC. This translates into CASSPTGDLYEQYF.

This clonotype was seen only a few times. The chain uses TRBV7-2 and TRBJ2-7; D not certain. Germline V lookup: CDR1 SGHTA, CDR2 FQGNSA. The CDR3 has 15 residues. V gave up 5 bases and J gave up 2 bases, with 16 bases separating them. CDR3 protein: CASSPELHDAYEQYF. The CDR3 bases are TGTGCCAGCAGCCCCGAGCTCCACGACGCCTACGAGCAGTACTTC.

This clonotype has ten or more counts. The chain carries TRBV2 and TRBJ2-1, with D unresolved. Per germline, CDR1 SNHLY and CDR2 FYNNEI. V was pared by 4 bases and J by 8 bases, with 6 bases between. The CDR3 is 11 amino acids. The CDR3 DNA reads as TGTGCCAGCAGTGCAGCCTATGAGCAGTTCTTC. Translated: CASSAAYEQFF.

This clonotype was picked up many times. The chain combines TRBV11-2 with TRBJ2-7; D unresolved. The CDR3 spans 12 residues. CDR1 and CDR2 (germline): SGHAT, FQNNGV. V shed 5 bases and J shed 3 bases, with 8 bases lying between them. As DNA, the CDR3 is TGTGCCAGCAGCGCCAGTCGCTACGAGCAGTACTTC. It specifies CASSASRYEQYF.

In this sample, this clonotype turned up a few times. This sequence joins TRBV9 and TRBJ2-7, with D possibly being TRBD1 (7 bases). The CDR3 contains 14 residues. V lost 7 bases and J 0 bases, leaving 14 bases between the germline ends. Germline CDR1 SGDLS, CDR2 YYNGEE. This CDR3 is CASGRDSTSYEQYF. Here the CDR3 DNA reads TGTGCCAGCGGGCGGGACAGCACCTCCTACGAGCAGTACTTC.

The rearrangement joins TRBV6-2 or TRBV6-3 to TRBJ2-4; a possible D gene is TRBD2 (6 bases). V lost 8 bases and J 2 bases, leaving 16 bases between the germline ends. The CDR3 spans 15 residues. CDR1 MNHEY and CDR2 SVGEGT come from the germline V gene. CDR3 region: CASAEGTFPKNIQYF. DNA for the CDR3: TGTGCCAGCGCGGAGGGGACGTTCCCCAAAAACATTCAGTACTTC.

This clonotype was picked up a small number of times. This chain joins TRBV4-1 and TRBJ1-6, with D maybe TRBD1 (5 bases). The germline V gene has CDR1 MGHRA and CDR2 YSYEKL. The CDR3 length is 15 residues. V lost 3 bases and J lost 8, with 14 bases in between. CDR3 nucleotides: TGCGCCAGCAGCCAGGGGACCTGGGGTGATTCACCCCTCCACTTT. Translated, it gives CASSQGTWGDSPLHF.

This clonotype has at least ten counts. The chain joins TRBV2 to TRBJ1-1, with D unclear. CDR1 is SNHLY, CDR2 FYNNEI, per germline. The CDR3 sequence is 13 residues long. Trimming took off 1 base at V and 4 bases at J, with 7 bases between the two ends. Written as DNA, the CDR3 is TGTGCCAGCAGTGAAGAGTCTGGCACTGAAGCTTTCTTT. It translates to CASSEESGTEAFF.

This clonotype was found a few times. The chain combines TRBV6-5 with TRBJ2-2; D ambiguous. V lost 0 bases and J 6 bases, leaving 11 bases between the germline ends. This CDR3 region has 15 residues. Germline CDR1 MNHEY, CDR2 SVGAGI. CDR3 DNA sequence: TGTGCCAGCAGTTACTCGAGATGGGGATCCGGGGAGCTGTTTTTT. It encodes CASSYSRWGSGELFF.

The table lists this clonotype with many counts. This chain uses TRBV2 with TRBJ2-1, with D possibly being TRBD2 (5 bases). This CDR3 contains 14 residues. With 6 bases removed from V and 3 bases from J, the gap between germline ends came to 12 bases. Germline V gene lookup returns CDR1 SNHLY and CDR2 FYNNEI. CDR3: CASRRAYLYNEQFF. Here the CDR3 DNA reads TGTGCCAGCAGGAGGGCCTACCTCTACAATGAGCAGTTCTTC. Using reference TRBV2 and TRBJ2-1 for the parts outside the CDR3, the full variable domain is EPEVTQTPSHQVTQMGQEVILRCVPISNHLYFYWYRQILGQKVEFLVSFYNNEISEKSEIFDDQFSVERPDGSNFTLKIRSTKLEDSAMYFCASRRAYLYNEQFFGPGTRLTVL.

This clonotype has a count of ten or more. CDR3 in DNA: TGTGCCAGCAGCCTAACAAATTTCGGCAATCAGCCCCAGCATTTT. It encodes CASSLTNFGNQPQHF. This chain connects TRBV6-6 to TRBJ1-5, with D uncertain. The CDR3 contains 15 residues. Looked up from germline, CDR1 is MNHNY and CDR2 is SVGAGI (reference sequence). Trimming shortened V by 6 bases and J by 2 bases, and 14 bases separated the two germline ends.